A selection of T cell receptor beta chains follows, all from one sample in a study of OX40 agonist ivuxolimab in advanced cancers. Clones were sequenced by immunoSEQ multiplex PCR, and TCRdb holds only the in-frame ones, with some missing. The sample contains more than 60,000 clones, roughly 84% of which appear only once. The material sequenced was CD4+ or CD8+ T cells sorted from blood, taken in a trial of the OX40 agonist ivuxolimab. These receptors originate from an adult with an advanced solid tumor such as melanoma, head and neck, liver or kidney cancer. Both conserved end residues are part of each CDR3. Fields, in order: CDR3 DNA, CDR3 protein, J gene, V gene, clone size, D gene. The D gene is left open where the match is weak. Expanded clones get a size class; other rows say once, few or many, or leave the size out.

cdr3_nt: TGCAGCGTGGTGACAGGGGGAGGGTATGGCTACACCTTC
cdr3_aa: CSVVTGGGYGYTF
j_call: TRBJ1-2
v_call: TRBV29-1
clone_size: -
d_call: TRBD1

cdr3_nt: TGCGCCAGCAGCCAAGTCCACGTCGGCCGGGGGTATGAAAAACTGTTTTTT
cdr3_aa: CASSQVHVGRGYEKLFF
j_call: TRBJ1-4
v_call: TRBV4-1
clone_size: -
d_call: -

cdr3_nt: TGCGCCAGCAGCTCGGGGACTGTGAACACCGGGGAGCTGTTTTTT
cdr3_aa: CASSSGTVNTGELFF
j_call: TRBJ2-2
v_call: TRBV5-1
clone_size: few
d_call: -

cdr3_nt: TGTGCCAGCAGTCGACAGGGCGGAGGCTACACCTTC
cdr3_aa: CASSRQGGGYTF
j_call: TRBJ1-2
v_call: TRBV6-5
clone_size: -
d_call: TRBD1

cdr3_nt: TGTGCCATCAGTGAGACCGACAGGGGAGGCTATGGCTACACCTTC
cdr3_aa: CAISETDRGGYGYTF
j_call: TRBJ1-2
v_call: TRBV6-1
clone_size: -
d_call: TRBD1

cdr3_nt: TGTGCCAGCAGTGAAGGTCTGTCGGCTTTCTTT
cdr3_aa: CASSEGLSAFF
j_call: TRBJ1-1
v_call: TRBV2
clone_size: -
d_call: -

cdr3_nt: TGTGCCAGCAGCTTGGGGGGGCTAGGCTTGACCTACGAGCAGTACTTC
cdr3_aa: CASSLGGLGLTYEQYF
j_call: TRBJ2-7
v_call: TRBV5-5
clone_size: -
d_call: -

cdr3_nt: TGTGCCAGCAAGTACGGGGGTATGAACACTGAAGCTTTCTTT
cdr3_aa: CASKYGGMNTEAFF
j_call: TRBJ1-1
v_call: TRBV6-5
clone_size: -
d_call: -

cdr3_nt: TGTGCCAGCAGCTTAGAAAGGACGGGAAACACCATATATTTT
cdr3_aa: CASSLERTGNTIYF
j_call: TRBJ1-3
v_call: TRBV11-2
clone_size: -
d_call: -

cdr3_nt: TGTGCCAGTAGTATAAGTCAGCTTAAGTTTAACACTGAAGCTTTCTTT
cdr3_aa: CASSISQLKFNTEAFF
j_call: TRBJ1-1
v_call: TRBV19
clone_size: -
d_call: -

cdr3_nt: TGTGCCAGTAGTTCGGGAGGGGGGTTGACTGAAGCTTTCTTT
cdr3_aa: CASSSGGGLTEAFF
j_call: TRBJ1-1
v_call: TRBV19
clone_size: -
d_call: -

cdr3_nt: TGCGCCAGCAGCAGGCCGCAGGGGGCTTCTGAAGCTTTCTTT
cdr3_aa: CASSRPQGASEAFF
j_call: TRBJ1-1
v_call: TRBV5-1
clone_size: -
d_call: TRBD1

cdr3_nt: TGCGCCAGCAGCCCCCACGTGGCGGGCTGGGAGGACACTGAAGCTTTCTTT
cdr3_aa: CASSPHVAGWEDTEAFF
j_call: TRBJ1-1
v_call: TRBV5-1
clone_size: -
d_call: -

cdr3_nt: TGCGCCAGCAGTGAGTCGGCAGGGAATAATTCACCCCTCCACTTT
cdr3_aa: CASSESAGNNSPLHF
j_call: TRBJ1-6
v_call: TRBV10-2
clone_size: -
d_call: -

cdr3_nt: TGTGCCAGCAGTTCGGGACGTCTTGAAGCTTTCTTT
cdr3_aa: CASSSGRLEAFF
j_call: TRBJ1-1
v_call: TRBV6-5
clone_size: -
d_call: -

cdr3_nt: TGTGCCAGCAGCGTAGACAGCAGCACAGATACGCAGTATTTT
cdr3_aa: CASSVDSSTDTQYF
j_call: TRBJ2-3
v_call: TRBV9
clone_size: -
d_call: -

cdr3_nt: TGTGCCAGCAGCTTTGGACAGGGGACAGAGACCCAGTACTTC
cdr3_aa: CASSFGQGTETQYF
j_call: TRBJ2-5
v_call: TRBV5-4
clone_size: -
d_call: TRBD1

cdr3_nt: TGTGCCAGCAGTACACGGGACAGGGTGAGCAAAAACATTCAGTACTTC
cdr3_aa: CASSTRDRVSKNIQYF
j_call: TRBJ2-4
v_call: TRBV28
clone_size: -
d_call: TRBD1

cdr3_nt: TGTGCCAGCAGCTTAGGACAGGCCTACAATGAGCAGTTCTTC
cdr3_aa: CASSLGQAYNEQFF
j_call: TRBJ2-1
v_call: TRBV7-2
clone_size: -
d_call: -

cdr3_nt: TGTGCCAGCAGACAGGGACAGCTCACTGAAGCTTTCTTT
cdr3_aa: CASRQGQLTEAFF
j_call: TRBJ1-1
v_call: TRBV6-5
clone_size: -
d_call: TRBD1

cdr3_nt: TGTGCCAGCAGCCTCCCCGGGAGCACCGGGGAGCTGTTTTTT
cdr3_aa: CASSLPGSTGELFF
j_call: TRBJ2-2
v_call: TRBV5-8
clone_size: -
d_call: -

cdr3_nt: TGTGCCAGCAGCCCCGGACAGGGAGGCAATCAGCCCCAGCATTTT
cdr3_aa: CASSPGQGGNQPQHF
j_call: TRBJ1-5
v_call: TRBV7-2
clone_size: -
d_call: TRBD1

cdr3_nt: TGTGCCAGCAGTCAAAACAGGGGAGGGACCGGGGAGCTGTTTTTT
cdr3_aa: CASSQNRGGTGELFF
j_call: TRBJ2-2
v_call: TRBV5-4
clone_size: -
d_call: -

cdr3_nt: TGTGCCAGCAGCCCAGCGCGAGGGCGCGAGCAGTACTTC
cdr3_aa: CASSPARGREQYF
j_call: TRBJ2-7
v_call: TRBV7-8
clone_size: -
d_call: -

cdr3_nt: TGTGCCAGCAGTACTCCGGGACTCAGTGGCGAGCAGTACTTC
cdr3_aa: CASSTPGLSGEQYF
j_call: TRBJ2-7
v_call: TRBV7-9
clone_size: -
d_call: -

cdr3_nt: TGTGCCAGCAGCTTGGCCGGCGGGGCAGGTACCAATTCACCCCTCCACTTT
cdr3_aa: CASSLAGGAGTNSPLHF
j_call: TRBJ1-6
v_call: TRBV5-4
clone_size: -
d_call: -

cdr3_nt: TGCAGCGTCCGTCCGCGGACAGTTACTAACTATGGCTACACCTTC
cdr3_aa: CSVRPRTVTNYGYTF
j_call: TRBJ1-2
v_call: TRBV29-1
clone_size: once
d_call: -

cdr3_nt: TGCGCCAGCAGTGGTCAGGAGGGGGAAAATTCACCCCTCCACTTT
cdr3_aa: CASSGQEGENSPLHF
j_call: TRBJ1-6
v_call: TRBV10-1
clone_size: -
d_call: -

cdr3_nt: TGTGCCAGCAGCTTAGCGGGCTCTGGAAACACCATATATTTT
cdr3_aa: CASSLAGSGNTIYF
j_call: TRBJ1-3
v_call: TRBV7-8
clone_size: -
d_call: -

cdr3_nt: TGTGCCAGCAGTCCCCAAGTCATGGCTTATACGCAGTATTTT
cdr3_aa: CASSPQVMAYTQYF
j_call: TRBJ2-3
v_call: TRBV27
clone_size: -
d_call: -

cdr3_nt: TGCGCCAGCAGCTTGCAAGGGCTTGCAACAGAGCAGTACTTC
cdr3_aa: CASSLQGLATEQYF
j_call: TRBJ2-5
v_call: TRBV5-1
clone_size: -
d_call: -

cdr3_nt: TGTGCCAGCAGCGTATCCTCCTGGGCGGTGAGCACAGATACGCAGTATTTT
cdr3_aa: CASSVSSWAVSTDTQYF
j_call: TRBJ2-3
v_call: TRBV9
clone_size: -
d_call: -

cdr3_nt: TGCGCCAGCAGCTTGGCCGGGGAGCTGTTTTTT
cdr3_aa: CASSLAGELFF
j_call: TRBJ2-2
v_call: TRBV5-1
clone_size: -
d_call: -

cdr3_nt: TGTGCCAGCAGCAGATCCCGGGGGCTTTACGAGCAGTACTTC
cdr3_aa: CASSRSRGLYEQYF
j_call: TRBJ2-7
v_call: TRBV5-6
clone_size: -
d_call: -

cdr3_nt: TGTGCCAGCAGCCAAGAGTCGGCAGCTAACTATGGCTACACCTTC
cdr3_aa: CASSQESAANYGYTF
j_call: TRBJ1-2
v_call: TRBV4-2
clone_size: -
d_call: -

cdr3_nt: TGTGCCAGCAACAAGAGGACAGGGGGTAGAGGCTACACCTTC
cdr3_aa: CASNKRTGGRGYTF
j_call: TRBJ1-2
v_call: TRBV6-6
clone_size: -
d_call: TRBD1

cdr3_nt: TGTGCCAGCAGCTTGGGGTGGACCTACGAGCAGTACTTC
cdr3_aa: CASSLGWTYEQYF
j_call: TRBJ2-7
v_call: TRBV5-8
clone_size: -
d_call: -

cdr3_nt: TGTGCCAGCAGCTTATTTAATGAGGCAGAAGCTTTCTTT
cdr3_aa: CASSLFNEAEAFF
j_call: TRBJ1-1
v_call: TRBV7-3
clone_size: -
d_call: -

cdr3_nt: TGCGCCAGCAGCTTTGAAAGGGGTCGAGGCTACACCTTC
cdr3_aa: CASSFERGRGYTF
j_call: TRBJ1-2
v_call: TRBV5-1
clone_size: -
d_call: -

cdr3_nt: TGTGCCAGCAGCTTGGAGGCCAGCGGGGGCTTCACAGATACGCAGTATTTT
cdr3_aa: CASSLEASGGFTDTQYF
j_call: TRBJ2-3
v_call: TRBV5-6
clone_size: -
d_call: TRBD2

cdr3_nt: TGTGCCAGCAGTGGGAGGGCCCTGTCCGGGGGGGCCGGGGATACGCAGTATTTT
cdr3_aa: CASSGRALSGGAGDTQYF
j_call: TRBJ2-3
v_call: TRBV2
clone_size: -
d_call: TRBD2

cdr3_nt: TGTGCCAGCAGCCAAGACAGAGCTGAAGCTTTCTTT
cdr3_aa: CASSQDRAEAFF
j_call: TRBJ1-1
v_call: TRBV28
clone_size: -
d_call: -

cdr3_nt: TGTGCCAGCAGTTCCTCCGCGGTGGCATTAAATTCACCCCTCCACTTT
cdr3_aa: CASSSSAVALNSPLHF
j_call: TRBJ1-6
v_call: TRBV27
clone_size: few
d_call: -

cdr3_nt: TGTGCCAGCTCACCACCCCCCCGCACTGAAGCTTTCTTT
cdr3_aa: CASSPPPRTEAFF
j_call: TRBJ1-1
v_call: TRBV18
clone_size: -
d_call: -

cdr3_nt: TGTGCCAGTACTCCCCGGACAGGGAACACAGATACGCAGTATTTT
cdr3_aa: CASTPRTGNTDTQYF
j_call: TRBJ2-3
v_call: TRBV19
clone_size: -
d_call: TRBD1

cdr3_nt: TGCGCCAGCAGTCAAACCCCCGGGACAGGGGTTTACACCGGGGAGCTGTTTTTT
cdr3_aa: CASSQTPGTGVYTGELFF
j_call: TRBJ2-2
v_call: TRBV23-1
clone_size: -
d_call: TRBD1

cdr3_nt: TGTGCCAGCAGCCGACAGGGCATTGCTAACTATGGCTACACCTTC
cdr3_aa: CASSRQGIANYGYTF
j_call: TRBJ1-2
v_call: TRBV7-9
clone_size: -
d_call: TRBD1